The next 7 T cell receptor beta chains were all read from a single sample in a study of blood T cell repertoires in COVID-19. Profiling relied on immunoSEQ multiplex PCR, and the TCRdb table lists in-frame clones only, not all of them. The sample lists roughly 64,000 clones, more than 65% occurring once. The sequenced sample consisted of peripheral blood. The source is a human donor in a cohort sampled during active COVID-19.

Only one count was recorded for this clone. The chain has TRBV29-1 and TRBJ2-7; weak D call: TRBD1 (6 bases). The germline gives CDR1 SQVTM, CDR2 ANQGSEA. The CDR3 runs 12 residues. The ends were cut back, 6 bases at V and 2 bases at J, with 11 bases in the middle. The CDR3 DNA follows: TGCAGCGTCCAAGGACAGACCTACGAGCAGTACTTC. Translating gives CSVQGQTYEQYF.

The chain recombines TRBV20-1 with TRBJ2-7; 8 bases fit TRBD2. This CDR3 is built from 14 residues. J was trimmed by 1 base and V by 3 bases; bases with no gene match: 5. From germline, CDR1 is DFQATT and CDR2 SNEGSKA (reference sequence). The CDR3 sequence is CSASLLAGSYEQYF. The CDR3 DNA sequence: TGCAGTGCTAGTCTATTAGCGGGGTCCTACGAGCAGTACTTC.

The chain has TRBV2 and TRBJ1-1; TRBD1 agrees at 9 bases. From germline, CDR1 is SNHLY and CDR2 FYNNEI. The CDR3 consists of 14 residues. Trimming took 6 bases from V and 5 from J; bases not matched to a gene: 7. The CDR3 nucleotides read TGTGCCAGCAGCGCTACAGGGGGCCGGACTGAAGCTTTCTTT. Translating it yields CASSATGGRTEAFF.

The V gene is TRBV5-3, the J gene TRBJ1-1; D uncertain. TRBV5-3 is sorted into the ORF group, with uncertain function. The CDR3 is made up of 14 amino acids. Trimming pared 4 bases from V and 0 bases from J, leaving 10 bases between. CDR3 residues: CARSRQALNTEAFF. The CDR3 nucleotides read TGTGCCAGAAGCCGCCAGGCTTTGAACACTGAAGCTTTCTTT.

This clone was observed once. DNA of the CDR3: TGTGCCAGCAGCAACAGGGGTTTGGGCACTGAAGCTTTCTTT. Translating gives CASSNRGLGTEAFF. The genes are TRBV6-2 or TRBV6-3 and TRBJ1-1; 7 bases align to TRBD1. CDR1 is MNHEY, CDR2 SVGEGT, per germline. V trimming: 6 bases; J trimming: 4 bases; junction bases outside the gene matches: 8. The CDR3 is 14 amino acids.

Only a few counts were recorded for this clone. The rearrangement uses TRBV18 and TRBJ1-3; D not resolved. Deletions cut 5 bases from V and 0 bases from J, with 14 bases between. This CDR3 is 16 amino acids long. Germline V lookup: CDR1 KGHSH, CDR2 LQKENI. The CDR3 protein is CASSTQLESSGNTIYF. CDR3 coding DNA: TGTGCCAGCTCAACGCAATTAGAGAGCTCTGGAAACACCATATATTTT.

This rearrangement joins TRBV7-9 to TRBJ1-1; TRBD1 matches at 7 bases. Germline assignment: CDR1 SEHNR and CDR2 FQNEAQ (reference sequence). V lost 5 bases to trimming and J lost 1 base; unmatched junction nucleotides: 4. This CDR3 spans 14 amino acids. CDR3 sequence: CASSRGQKNTEAFF. CDR3 DNA sequence: TGTGCCAGCAGCCGGGGACAGAAGAACACTGAAGCTTTCTTT.